The clone carrying this T cell receptor beta chain occurred many times. Its antigen is unknown. This sample is drawn from a study of glioma-infiltrating T cells. Findings and caveats of the study: Very few CDR3 sequences were shared between tissue and blood. Non-neoplastic patients had below-expected tissue-blood divergence, while all gliomas exceeded expectation.

The CDR3 has 13 amino acids. Looked up from germline, CDR1 is LGHDT and CDR2 is YNNKEL (reference sequence). V shed 8 bases and J shed 0 bases, with 10 bases lying between them. Using RNA template, CDR3s of TCR alpha and beta were amplified with iRepertoire arm-PCR. TCRdb called the multiplex PCR reads again in MiXCR, with one record for every CDR3 protein. The table has tens of thousands of distinct CDR3 sequences, 23% seen once. The chain has TRBV3-1 and TRBJ2-5; D is unclear. The clonotype originates from a human donor with low-grade glioma or glioblastoma, undergoing nonglioma brain surgery, or in good health (not recorded which). The sample was glioma tissue, nonneoplastic brain tissue, or PBMCs (not recorded which). CDR3 DNA sequence: TGTGCCAGCGGGTCCACCTACCAAGAGACCCAGTACTTC. Its protein is CASGSTYQETQYF.